The TCR beta chain under discussion was sequenced for a study of blood T cell repertoires in COVID-19. Study-level background: COVID-19 samples from acute and convalescent phases originated in the United States, Italy and Spain.

In the study's own analysis: Using reference gene primer amplification, nucleated cell counts were estimated. The table came from immunoSEQ multiplex PCR; TCRdb's copy has only in-frame clones and leaves some out. The V and J calls and the clone size are those of that table, but D and trimming were determined from the DNA. This repertoire shows about 280,000 clones, approximately 78% found once; its top ten account for less than 5.5%. This clone has a single count. J was trimmed by 7 bases and V by 7 bases; bases with no gene match: 12. Germline V gene lookup returns CDR1 SGHRS and CDR2 YFSETQ. The CDR3 has 14 residues. Individuals aged about 18 to 95 years were recruited from around 22 US areas. Those designated as exposed participants met a COVID-19 case within 2 weeks before study entry.

This clonotype was sampled from a man in his forties who had been exposed to COVID-19. This chain links TRBV5-1 with TRBJ1-1, with TRBD1 identical over 8 bases. What was sequenced was PBMCs or T cells enriched from blood (not recorded which). The CDR3 loop reads CASRQGDRSDEAFF. The CDR3, as DNA: TGCGCCAGCCGCCAAGGGGACAGGTCTGATGAAGCTTTCTTT.